The 8 T cell receptor beta chains below all came from one sample that was sequenced in a study of T cell responses to AZD1222 COVID-19 vaccine. Sequencing was performed with immunoSEQ multiplex PCR; in TCRdb, only in-frame clones are kept and a portion is missing. The table records approximately 130,000 clones, 70% to 90% of them present only once. The starting material was peripheral blood, obtained 28 days after the second AZD1222 dose. These receptors all come from an adult who received the AZD1222 COVID-19 vaccine.

The chain has TRBV28 and TRBJ2-3; 13 nucleotides line up with TRBD2. Germline V CDR1 and CDR2: MDHEN, SYDVKM. CDR3 length: 17 amino acids. Trimming removed 6 bases from V and 1 base from J; junction bases left unmatched: 7. In DNA, the CDR3 is TGTGCCAGCAGCCCAGGACTAGCGGGAGTGGGCACAGATACGCAGTATTTT. Its translation is CASSPGLAGVGTDTQYF. The entire variable domain, with the rest obtained from reference TRBV28 and TRBJ2-3, is as follows: DVKVTQSSRYLVKRTGEKVFLECVQDMDHENMFWYRQDPGLGLRLIYFSYDVKMKEKGDIPEGYSVSREKKERFSLILESASTNQTSMYLCASSPGLAGVGTDTQYFGPGTRLTVL.

This clone occurred a few times. This sequence joins TRBV28 and TRBJ1-5, with D unresolved. Germline assignment: CDR1 MDHEN and CDR2 SYDVKM. Trimming shortened V by 1 base and J by 7 bases, and 11 bases separated the two germline ends. The CDR3 consists of 14 residues. The CDR3 DNA reads TGTGCCAGCAGTTTATCAGGTAGTTGGCAGCCCCAGCATTTT. Encoded protein: CASSLSGSWQPQHF.

The chain carries TRBV7-8 and TRBJ2-1; 9 nucleotides match TRBD2. The CDR3 contains 13 residues. V dropped 7 bases and J dropped 9; count of bases not matched to a gene: 7. CDR1 SGHVS and CDR2 FQNEAQ come from the germline V gene. CDR3 bases: TGTGCCAGCATCCAGCGGGAGGACGGTGAGCAGTTCTTC. As protein: CASIQREDGEQFF. Full variable domain (outside the CDR3, taken from reference TRBV7-8 and TRBJ2-1): GAGVSQSPRYKVAKRGQDVALRCDPISGHVSLFWYQQALGQGPEFLTYFQNEAQLDKSGLPSDRFFAERPEGSVSTLKIQRTQQEDSAVYLCASIQREDGEQFFGPGTRLTVL.

This chain uses TRBV2 with TRBJ2-1; D is uncertain. Germline V gene lookup returns CDR1 SNHLY and CDR2 FYNNEI. This CDR3 has 15 amino acids. V shed 4 bases and J shed 6 bases, with 16 bases lying between them. The DNA for the CDR3 is TGTGCCAGCAGTGTTCGAAGAGGCCGAGGCAATGAGCAGTTCTTC. Translation: CASSVRRGRGNEQFF.

The V gene is TRBV3-1 (or the pseudogene TRBV3-2), the J gene TRBJ2-7; 7 bases line up with TRBD2. The CDR3 is 12 amino acids. Germline V gene sequence: CDR1 LGHDT, CDR2 YNNKEL (reference sequence). The junction had 0 bases not matched to a gene; V was cut back by 2 bases and J by 5 bases. In DNA, the CDR3 is TGTGCCAGCAGCCAAACTAGCGACGAGCAGTACTTC. As protein: CASSQTSDEQYF.

This chain uses TRBV3-1 (or the pseudogene TRBV3-2) with TRBJ1-3, with D tentatively TRBD1 (5 bases). Germline CDR1 LGHDT, CDR2 YNNKEL (reference sequence). This CDR3 comprises 13 residues. V shed 3 bases and J shed 3 bases, with 6 bases lying between them. The CDR3 DNA sequence: TGTGCCAGCAGCCAGACAGATGGAAACACCATATATTTT. Its protein is CASSQTDGNTIYF.

This clone was counted a single time. The V and J genes are TRBV10-3 and TRBJ1-1; TRBD1 aligns across 11 bases. Germline loops: CDR1 ENHRY, CDR2 SYGVKD. The CDR3 spans 15 residues. The J segment lost 10 bases and the V segment lost 0 bases, leaving 7 bases of the junction unmatched. The CDR3 DNA reads as TGTGCCATCAGTGAGTCCTGGGGGACAGGGGGTGTAGCTTTCTTT. Protein: CAISESWGTGGVAFF.

This clone was seen only a few times. J is TRBJ1-1 and V is TRBV30; 10 bases are a match to TRBD1. CDR3 length equals 14 residues. The V segment lost 1 base and the J segment 3 bases; nucleotides outside the gene matches: 2. CDR1 and CDR2 (germline): GTSNPN, SVGIG (reference sequence). This CDR3 is CAWSAGQGDTEAFF. The CDR3, as DNA: TGTGCCTGGAGTGCTGGACAGGGGGACACTGAAGCTTTCTTT.